Given below is one T cell receptor (beta chain) in context. Its antigen is currently unknown. The repertoire was sequenced with immunoSEQ multiplex PCR; TCRdb's copy has only in-frame clones and lacks some. The table includes about 120,000 clones, under 95% detected once. This specimen comes from a study of T cell responses to AZD1222 COVID-19 vaccine. Whole-study findings and limits: Among those given AZD1222, only five or six were seropositive at baseline. Donor demographics were predominantly white British with a female majority; clonal diversity may be underestimated. Two AZD1222 administrations were followed by greater Spike-specific TCR breadth and depth.

V lost 6 bases and J lost 5, with 13 bases in between. The V gene's germline CDR1 is SNHLY and CDR2 FYNNEI. This CDR3 region has 13 residues. The V call is TRBV2, the J call TRBJ1-1; maybe TRBD1 (6 bases). The material was peripheral blood, obtained 28 days after the second AZD1222 dose. This receptor was identified in an adult who received the AZD1222 COVID-19 vaccine. CDR3 in amino acids: CASRYRVGTEAFF. CDR3 nucleotide sequence: TGTGCCAGCAGATACAGGGTGGGAACTGAAGCTTTCTTT.